This T cell receptor beta chain is from a study of cytomegalovirus exposure and HLA in healthy donors. The study, taken as a whole, reports: The study put roughly 160 TCR beta chains on its list as cytomegalovirus-associated.

As to this clone: Its antigen remains unknown.

With 4 bases clipped from V and 4 bases from J, the junction kept 17 bases outside the gene matches. CDR3 length: 17 residues. Per germline, CDR1 SGDLS and CDR2 YYNGEE. 60 Vbeta and 13 Jbeta primers were used in PCR. Sequencing was performed with immunoSEQ multiplex PCR; in TCRdb, only in-frame clones are kept and a portion is missing. The sample has more than 80,000 clones; 71% are singletons. Input material: PBMCs. The rearrangement joins TRBV9 to TRBJ2-7; 7 bases line up with TRBD2. The receptor was derived from a female donor in good health and CMV-seronegative. CDR3 protein: CASSPTARGRASYEQYF. The CDR3 bases are TGTGCCAGCAGCCCAACAGCTCGGGGGAGGGCCTCGTACGAGCAGTACTTC.